This T cell receptor beta chain is from a study of T cell responses to AZD1222 COVID-19 vaccine. Produced via immunoSEQ multiplex PCR; TCRdb's table is partial and in-frame only. Among about 190,000 clones listed, approximately 92% were seen once. The ends lost 4 bases at V and 12 bases at J; junction bases unmatched: 8. CDR3 size: 13 residues. Germline V gene lookup returns CDR1 ENHRY and CDR2 SYGVKD. Details on this clone: Its antigen remains unidentified.

General study points: Females outnumbered males among donors, who were mostly white British; clonal diversity was possibly underestimated.

The TCR was taken from an adult in good health. The chain has TRBV10-3 and TRBJ2-1; 8 nucleotides agree with TRBD2. The sample in question was peripheral blood, obtained on day 0 of AZD1222 vaccination. The CDR3 region is CAISADGGAGQFF. In nucleotides, the CDR3 is TGTGCCATCAGTGCCGACGGGGGGGCCGGGCAGTTCTTC.